This T cell receptor (beta chain) was sequenced in a study of spatial heterogeneity in lung cancer. Study-wide background: The study sequenced follow-up PBMC samples when they were available, at a median of approximately two years after resection. Unique TCR and UMI combinations averaged more than ten appearances each in raw reads. General study points: At resection, ubiquitous expanded tumor TCRs appeared in blood more than at follow-up.

The CDR3 length is 17 residues. V trimming: 6 bases; J trimming: 1 base; junction bases outside the gene matches: 8. From germline, CDR1 is SGHVS and CDR2 FQNEAQ. Regarding time point: blood at routine non-recurrence follow-up after resection. Material for sequencing was whole RNA from tumor, nontumor lung or frozen PBMC, left unsorted. Every TCR cDNA molecule carried a tag that served as a unique molecular identifier. In TCRdb, the 5' RACE reads were re-called with MiXCR into one record per CDR3 protein. The table lists roughly 120,000 distinct CDR3 sequences, 12% of them singletons, with 15% to 20% in the top ten. This clonotype was picked up a small number of times. Its antigen is undetermined.

The sequence was obtained from a male donor with early-stage non-small cell lung cancer. The sample was PBMCs, taken at follow-up. The chain combines TRBV7-8 with TRBJ2-3, with 12 bases that match TRBD2. CDR3 region: CASSLTSGGSGTDTQYF. The CDR3 nucleotides read TGTGCCAGCAGTTTGACTAGCGGGGGTTCGGGCACAGATACGCAGTATTTT.